The present T cell receptor (beta chain) was sequenced within a study of Tregs in tolerant kidney transplant recipients. Overall study results and limits: Antigen-driven expansion was suggested because donor-specific Tregs expanded more than all Tregs in tolerant patients.

CDR3 size: 16 residues. From germline, CDR1 is ENHRY and CDR2 SYGVKD. V was trimmed by 4 bases and J by 1 base, leaving 14 bases between them. This clone was recorded a few times. Its specificity is not known. Method: immunoSEQ multiplex PCR; TCRdb's copy keeps in-frame clones and lacks some. This table holds some 11,000 clones, around 90% found once. The chain carries TRBV10-3 and TRBJ2-1; no clear D. The receptor was derived from a human patient who received a combined kidney and bone marrow transplant. The sequencing used Tregs from blood cultured with allogeneic cells, collected before the transplant. The CDR3 region has the DNA TGTGCCATCAGTGGTCGGGCCTCTCAGTCCTACAATGAGCAGTTCTTC. It translates to CAISGRASQSYNEQFF.